This T cell receptor (beta chain) was profiled in a study of T cells after yellow fever vaccination. Study-wide results and caveats: Abundant clonotypes from the bulk population could contaminate FACS-sorted repertoires. Reappearance after the booster was seen for most primary-vaccination clones, at 95% to 97% CD4 and 75% to 90% CD8.

TCRdb independently ran MiXCR on the 5' RACE reads; one entry per CDR3 protein. The sample has around 50,000 distinct CDR3 sequences; roughly 7.4% are singletons. This clonotype was observed at least ten times. Its target is not known. Trimming removed 0 bases at V and 2 bases at J, with 8 bases between. Germline lookup yields CDR1 LGHNA and CDR2 YSLEER. The CDR3 spans 16 residues. The chain joins TRBV4-3 to TRBJ2-6, with D perhaps matching TRBD2 (5 bases). The sample in question was CD8+ T cells sorted from PBMCs, obtained roughly 14 days after the first yellow fever vaccination. The source is a man between 18 and 29 years old who received the YFV17D yellow fever vaccine. The CDR3 reads CASSQETGTGANVLTF. CDR3 DNA sequence: TGCGCCAGCAGCCAAGAAACCGGGACTGGGGCCAACGTCCTGACTTTC.